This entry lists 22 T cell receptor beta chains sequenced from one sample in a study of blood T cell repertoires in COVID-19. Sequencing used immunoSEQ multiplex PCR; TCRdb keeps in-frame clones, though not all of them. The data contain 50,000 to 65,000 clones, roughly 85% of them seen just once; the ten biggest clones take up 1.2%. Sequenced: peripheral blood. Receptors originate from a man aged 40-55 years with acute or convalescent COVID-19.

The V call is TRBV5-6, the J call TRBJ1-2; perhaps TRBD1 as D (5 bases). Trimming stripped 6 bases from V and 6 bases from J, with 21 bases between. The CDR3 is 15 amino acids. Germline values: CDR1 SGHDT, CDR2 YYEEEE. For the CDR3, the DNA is TGTGCCAGCACCTCTTGGGGGGAATGGTACAATGGCTACACCTTC. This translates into CASTSWGEWYNGYTF.

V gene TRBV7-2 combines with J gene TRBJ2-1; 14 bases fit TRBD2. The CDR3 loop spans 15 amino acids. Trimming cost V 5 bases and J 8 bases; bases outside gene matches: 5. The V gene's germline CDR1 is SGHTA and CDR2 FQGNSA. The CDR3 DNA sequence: TGTGCCAGCAGCCTGACTAGCGGGGGGGCCCATGAGCAGTTCTTC. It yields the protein CASSLTSGGAHEQFF.

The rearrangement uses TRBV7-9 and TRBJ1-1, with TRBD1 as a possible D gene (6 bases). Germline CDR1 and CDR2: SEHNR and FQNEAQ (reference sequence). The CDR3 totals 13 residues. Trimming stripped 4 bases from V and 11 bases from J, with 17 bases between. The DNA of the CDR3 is TGTGCCAGCAGCTCGGGGGGCGCGCGCGGCGCTTTCTTT. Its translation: CASSSGGARGAFF. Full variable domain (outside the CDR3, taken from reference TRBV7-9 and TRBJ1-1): DTGVSQNPRHKITKRGQNVTFRCDPISEHNRLYWYRQTLGQGPEFLTYFQNEAQLEKSRLLSDRFSAERPKGSFSTLEIQRTEQGDSAMYLCASSSGGARGAFFGQGTRLTVV.

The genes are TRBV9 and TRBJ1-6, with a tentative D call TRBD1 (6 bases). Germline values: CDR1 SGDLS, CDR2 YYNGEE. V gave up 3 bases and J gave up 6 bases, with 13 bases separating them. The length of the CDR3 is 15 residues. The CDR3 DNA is TGTGCCAGCAGCGCTTCAGGGGCGTCTAATTCACCCCTCCACTTT. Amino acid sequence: CASSASGASNSPLHF.

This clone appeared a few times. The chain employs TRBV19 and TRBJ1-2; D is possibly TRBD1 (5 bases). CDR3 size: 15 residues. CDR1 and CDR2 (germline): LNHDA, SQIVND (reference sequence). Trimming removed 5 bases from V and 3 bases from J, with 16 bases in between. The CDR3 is CASSQGTGRDYGYTF. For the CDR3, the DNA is TGTGCCAGTAGTCAGGGAACAGGACGAGACTATGGCTACACCTTC.

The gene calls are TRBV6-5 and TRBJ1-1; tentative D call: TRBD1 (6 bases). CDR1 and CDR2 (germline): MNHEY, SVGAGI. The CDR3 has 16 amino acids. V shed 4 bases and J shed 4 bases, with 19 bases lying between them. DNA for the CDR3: TGTGCCAGCAGTTCCCCGAGGGGGGGCTCGGGCACTGAAGCTTTCTTT. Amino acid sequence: CASSSPRGGSGTEAFF.

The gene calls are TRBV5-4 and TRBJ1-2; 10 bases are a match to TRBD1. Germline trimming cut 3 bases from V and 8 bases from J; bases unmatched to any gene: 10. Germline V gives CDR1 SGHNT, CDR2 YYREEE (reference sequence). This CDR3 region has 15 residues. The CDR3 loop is CASSSWDRGVTGYTF. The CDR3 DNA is TGTGCCAGCAGCTCGTGGGACAGGGGCGTTACAGGCTACACCTTC.

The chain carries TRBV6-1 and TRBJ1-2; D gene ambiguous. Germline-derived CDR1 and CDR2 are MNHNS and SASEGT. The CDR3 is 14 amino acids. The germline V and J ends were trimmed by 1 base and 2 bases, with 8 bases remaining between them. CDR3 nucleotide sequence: TGTGCCAGCAGTGAAGTCGTCGCGAACTATGGCTACACCTTC. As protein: CASSEVVANYGYTF.

The CDR3 reads CATSRDLRRTTDTQYF. The CDR3 coding sequence is TGTGCCACCAGCAGAGATCTACGTCGGACTACAGATACGCAGTATTTT. The V call is TRBV15, the J call TRBJ2-3, with D perhaps matching TRBD2 (5 bases). Trimming left V 0 bases short and J 3 bases short, with 13 bases between. Germline-derived CDR1 and CDR2 are LNHNV and YYDKDF (reference sequence). CDR3 size: 16 residues.

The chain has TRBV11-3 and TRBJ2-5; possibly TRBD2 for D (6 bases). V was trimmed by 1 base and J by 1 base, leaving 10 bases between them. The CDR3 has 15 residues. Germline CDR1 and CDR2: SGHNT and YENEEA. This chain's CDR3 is CASSLVGRGQETQYF. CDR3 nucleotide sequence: TGTGCCAGCAGCTTAGTTGGGCGGGGCCAAGAGACCCAGTACTTC.

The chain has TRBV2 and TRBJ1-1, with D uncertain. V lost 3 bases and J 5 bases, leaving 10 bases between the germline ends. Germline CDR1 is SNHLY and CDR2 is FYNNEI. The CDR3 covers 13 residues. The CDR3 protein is CASSDMGRTEAFF. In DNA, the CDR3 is TGTGCCAGCAGTGATATGGGGAGGACTGAAGCTTTCTTT. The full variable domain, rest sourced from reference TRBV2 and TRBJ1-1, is EPEVTQTPSHQVTQMGQEVILRCVPISNHLYFYWYRQILGQKVEFLVSFYNNEISEKSEIFDDQFSVERPDGSNFTLKIRSTKLEDSAMYFCASSDMGRTEAFFGQGTRLTVV.

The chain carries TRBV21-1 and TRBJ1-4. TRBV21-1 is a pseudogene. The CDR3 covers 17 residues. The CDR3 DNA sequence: TGTGCCAGCAGCGCCTTAGGGAGCTCGGCAACTAATGAAAAACTGTTTTTT. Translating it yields CASSALGSSATNEKLFF.

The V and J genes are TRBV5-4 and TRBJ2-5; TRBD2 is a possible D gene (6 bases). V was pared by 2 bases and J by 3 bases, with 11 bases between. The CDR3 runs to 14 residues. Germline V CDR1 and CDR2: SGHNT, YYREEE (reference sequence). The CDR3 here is CASSFSTREETQYF. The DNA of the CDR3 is TGTGCCAGCAGCTTTTCGACTAGAGAAGAGACCCAGTACTTC.

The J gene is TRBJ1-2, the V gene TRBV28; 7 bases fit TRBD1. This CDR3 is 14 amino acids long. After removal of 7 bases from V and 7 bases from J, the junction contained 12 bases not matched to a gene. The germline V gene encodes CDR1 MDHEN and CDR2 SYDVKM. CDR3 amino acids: CASNRSGGSVGYTF. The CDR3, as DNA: TGTGCCAGCAATCGCTCAGGGGGTTCGGTTGGCTACACCTTC.

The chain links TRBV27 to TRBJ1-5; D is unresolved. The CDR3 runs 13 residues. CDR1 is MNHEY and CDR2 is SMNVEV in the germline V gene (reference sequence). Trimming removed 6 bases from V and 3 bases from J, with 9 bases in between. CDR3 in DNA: TGTGCCAGCAGCTCTTCCTCCAATCAGCCCCAGCATTTT. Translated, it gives CASSSSSNQPQHF.

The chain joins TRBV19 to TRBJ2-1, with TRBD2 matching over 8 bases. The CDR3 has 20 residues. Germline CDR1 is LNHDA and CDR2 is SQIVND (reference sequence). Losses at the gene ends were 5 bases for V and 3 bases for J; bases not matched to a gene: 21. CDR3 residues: CASSRGGGASKKGYYNEQFF. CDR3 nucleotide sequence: TGTGCCAGTAGTCGGGGGGGCGGGGCTTCCAAGAAAGGATACTACAATGAGCAGTTCTTC.

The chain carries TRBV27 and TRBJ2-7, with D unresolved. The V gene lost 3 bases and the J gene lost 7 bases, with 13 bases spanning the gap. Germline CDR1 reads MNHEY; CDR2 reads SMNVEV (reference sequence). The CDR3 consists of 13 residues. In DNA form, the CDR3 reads TGTGCCAGCAGTTTCGGGTTCCAGAAAGAGCAGTACTTC. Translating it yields CASSFGFQKEQYF.

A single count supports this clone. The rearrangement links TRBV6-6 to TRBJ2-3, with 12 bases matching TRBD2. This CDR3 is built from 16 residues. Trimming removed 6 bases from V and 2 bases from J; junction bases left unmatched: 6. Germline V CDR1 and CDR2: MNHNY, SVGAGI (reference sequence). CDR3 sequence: CASRLGLAGFTDTQYF. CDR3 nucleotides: TGTGCCAGCAGACTCGGACTAGCGGGGTTCACAGATACGCAGTATTTT.

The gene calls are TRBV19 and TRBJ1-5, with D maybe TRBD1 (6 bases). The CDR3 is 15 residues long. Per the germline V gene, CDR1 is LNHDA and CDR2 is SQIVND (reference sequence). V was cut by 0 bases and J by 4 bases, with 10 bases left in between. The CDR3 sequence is CASSIDGQGNQPQHF. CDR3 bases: TGTGCCAGTAGTATAGATGGGCAGGGGAATCAGCCCCAGCATTTT.

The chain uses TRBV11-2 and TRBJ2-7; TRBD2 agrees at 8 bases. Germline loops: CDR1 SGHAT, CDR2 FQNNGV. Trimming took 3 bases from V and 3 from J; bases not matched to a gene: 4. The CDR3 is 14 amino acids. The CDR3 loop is CASSFTRGGYEQYF. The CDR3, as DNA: TGTGCCAGCAGCTTTACCCGGGGGGGCTACGAGCAGTACTTC.

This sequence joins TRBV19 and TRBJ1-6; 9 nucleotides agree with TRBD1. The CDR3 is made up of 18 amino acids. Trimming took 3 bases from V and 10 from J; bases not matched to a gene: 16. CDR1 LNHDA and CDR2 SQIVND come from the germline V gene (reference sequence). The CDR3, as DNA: TGTGCCAGTAGTATCGGACAGGGGACCACCCTATGGAAGTCACCCCTCCACTTT. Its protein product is CASSIGQGTTLWKSPLHF. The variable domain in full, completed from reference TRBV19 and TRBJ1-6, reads DGGITQSPKYLFRKEGQNVTLSCEQNLNHDAMYWYRQDPGQGLRLIYYSQIVNDFQKGDIAEGYSVSREKKESFPLTVTSAQKNPTAFYLCASSIGQGTTLWKSPLHFGNGTRLTVT.

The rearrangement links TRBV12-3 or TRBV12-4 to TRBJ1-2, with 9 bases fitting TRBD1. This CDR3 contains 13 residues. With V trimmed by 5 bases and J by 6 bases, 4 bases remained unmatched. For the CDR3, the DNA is TGTGCCAGCAGTCTAGGGACAGGGAATGGCTACACCTTC. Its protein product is CASSLGTGNGYTF.